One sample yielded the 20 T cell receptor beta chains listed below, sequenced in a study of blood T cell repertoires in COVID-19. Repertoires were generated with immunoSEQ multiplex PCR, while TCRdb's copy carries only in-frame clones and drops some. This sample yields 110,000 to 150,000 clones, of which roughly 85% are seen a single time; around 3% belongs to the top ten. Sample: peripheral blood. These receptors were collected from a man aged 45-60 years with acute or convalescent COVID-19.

Written as DNA, the CDR3 is TGCGCCAGCAGCTTTGGTAACGCCGGGACAGTTAATGAAAAACTGTTTTTT. Translated: CASSFGNAGTVNEKLFF. The genes are TRBV5-1 and TRBJ1-4; 7 nucleotides align to TRBD1. V dropped 2 bases and J dropped 4; count of bases not matched to a gene: 11. CDR1 is SGHRS and CDR2 is YFSETQ in the germline V gene. This CDR3 region has 17 residues. Complete variable domain (other parts from reference TRBV5-1 and TRBJ1-4): KAGVTQTPRYLIKTRGQQVTLSCSPISGHRSVSWYQQTPGQGLQFLFEYFSETQRNKGNFPGRFSGRQFSNSRSEMNVSTLELGDSALYLCASSFGNAGTVNEKLFFGSGTQLSVL.

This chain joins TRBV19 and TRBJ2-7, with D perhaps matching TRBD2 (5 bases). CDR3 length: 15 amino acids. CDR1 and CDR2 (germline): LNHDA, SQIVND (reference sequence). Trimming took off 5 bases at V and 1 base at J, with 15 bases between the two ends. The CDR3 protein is CASSPFRGISYEQYF. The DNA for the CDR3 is TGTGCCAGTAGTCCCTTCCGGGGAATTTCCTACGAGCAGTACTTC.

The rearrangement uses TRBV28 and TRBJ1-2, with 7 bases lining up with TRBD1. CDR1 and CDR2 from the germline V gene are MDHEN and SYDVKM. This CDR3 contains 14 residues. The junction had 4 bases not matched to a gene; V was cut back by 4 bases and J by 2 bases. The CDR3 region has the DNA TGTGCCAGCAGTTCCGGACAGGCCAACTATGGCTACACCTTC. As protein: CASSSGQANYGYTF.

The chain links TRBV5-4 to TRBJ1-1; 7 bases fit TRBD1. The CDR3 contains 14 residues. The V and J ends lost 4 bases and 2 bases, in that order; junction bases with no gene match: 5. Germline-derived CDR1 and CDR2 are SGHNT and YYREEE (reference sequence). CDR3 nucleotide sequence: TGTGCCAGCAGCACTAGGACAGGCAACACTGAAGCTTTCTTT. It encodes CASSTRTGNTEAFF. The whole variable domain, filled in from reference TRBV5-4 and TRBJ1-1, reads ETGVTQSPTHLIKTRGQQVTLRCSSQSGHNTVSWYQQALGQGPQFIFQYYREEENGRGNFPPRFSGLQFPNYSSELNVNALELDDSALYLCASSTRTGNTEAFFGQGTRLTVV.

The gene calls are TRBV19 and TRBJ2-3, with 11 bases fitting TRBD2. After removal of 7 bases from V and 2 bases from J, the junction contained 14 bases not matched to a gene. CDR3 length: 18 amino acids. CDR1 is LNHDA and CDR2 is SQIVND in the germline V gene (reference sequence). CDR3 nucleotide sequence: TGTGCCAGTACTCGTAGCGGAACTAGCGGGGGCTACACAGATACGCAGTATTTT. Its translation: CASTRSGTSGGYTDTQYF.

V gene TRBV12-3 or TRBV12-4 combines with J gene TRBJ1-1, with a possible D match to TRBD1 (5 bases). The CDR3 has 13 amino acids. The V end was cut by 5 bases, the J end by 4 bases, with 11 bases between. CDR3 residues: CASSLQGATEAFF. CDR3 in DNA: TGTGCCAGCAGTCTTCAGGGTGCCACTGAAGCTTTCTTT.

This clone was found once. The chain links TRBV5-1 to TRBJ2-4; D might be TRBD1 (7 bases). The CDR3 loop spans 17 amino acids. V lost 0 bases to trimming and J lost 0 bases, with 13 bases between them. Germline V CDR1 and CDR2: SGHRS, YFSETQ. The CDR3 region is CASSLARGDIAKNIQYF. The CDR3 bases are TGCGCCAGCAGCTTGGCCAGGGGGGACATAGCCAAAAACATTCAGTACTTC.

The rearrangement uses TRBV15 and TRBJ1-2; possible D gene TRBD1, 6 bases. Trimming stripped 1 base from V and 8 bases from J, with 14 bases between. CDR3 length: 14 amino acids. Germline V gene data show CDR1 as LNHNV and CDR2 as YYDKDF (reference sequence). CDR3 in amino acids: CATSRAQGSEGYTF. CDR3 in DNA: TGTGCCACCAGCAGAGCACAGGGAAGCGAGGGCTACACCTTC.

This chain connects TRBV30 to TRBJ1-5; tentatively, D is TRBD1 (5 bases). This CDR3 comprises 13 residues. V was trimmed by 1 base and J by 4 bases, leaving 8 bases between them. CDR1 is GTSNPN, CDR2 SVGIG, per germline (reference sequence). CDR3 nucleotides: TGTGCCTGGAGTGGGGCAGGGAATCAGCCCCAGCATTTT. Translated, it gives CAWSGAGNQPQHF. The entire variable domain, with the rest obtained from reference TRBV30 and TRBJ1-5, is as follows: SQTIHQWPATLVQPVGSPLSLECTVEGTSNPNLYWYRQAAGRGLQLLFYSVGIGQISSEVPQNLSASRPQDRQFILSSKKLLLSDSGFYLCAWSGAGNQPQHFGDGTRLSIL.

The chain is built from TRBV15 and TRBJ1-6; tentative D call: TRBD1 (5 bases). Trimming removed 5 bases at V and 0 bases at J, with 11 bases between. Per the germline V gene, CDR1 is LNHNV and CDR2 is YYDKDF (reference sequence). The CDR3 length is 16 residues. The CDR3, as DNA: TGTGCCACCAGCGGCGGGGGTGGCTCCTATAATTCACCCCTCCACTTT. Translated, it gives CATSGGGGSYNSPLHF.

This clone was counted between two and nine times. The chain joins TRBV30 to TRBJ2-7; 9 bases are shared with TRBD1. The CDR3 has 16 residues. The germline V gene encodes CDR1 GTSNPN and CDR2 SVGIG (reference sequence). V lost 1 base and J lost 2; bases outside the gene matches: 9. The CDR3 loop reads CAWSGVGTGSAYEQYF. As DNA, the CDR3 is TGTGCCTGGAGTGGCGTCGGGACAGGGTCCGCCTACGAGCAGTACTTC.

For the CDR3, the DNA is TGTGCCAGCAGCTTGTCCAGGGAGACCCAGTACTTC. Translation gives CASSLSRETQYF. The chain employs TRBV5-6 and TRBJ2-5, with D hard to call. V was clipped by 1 base and J by 5 bases, with 6 bases between them. Germline CDR1 and CDR2: SGHDT and YYEEEE. CDR3 size: 12 residues.

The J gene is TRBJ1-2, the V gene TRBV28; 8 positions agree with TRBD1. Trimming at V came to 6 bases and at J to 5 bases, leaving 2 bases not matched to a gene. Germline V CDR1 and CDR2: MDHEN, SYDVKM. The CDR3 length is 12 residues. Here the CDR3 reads CASRTGEYGYTF. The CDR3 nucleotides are TGTGCCAGCAGGACAGGGGAGTATGGCTACACCTTC.

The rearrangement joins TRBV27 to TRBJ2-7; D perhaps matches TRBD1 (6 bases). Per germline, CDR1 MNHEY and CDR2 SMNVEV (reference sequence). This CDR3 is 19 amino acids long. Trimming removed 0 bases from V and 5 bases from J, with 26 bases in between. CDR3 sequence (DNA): TGTGCCAGCAGTTTATCGCGGACAGCCGCTGGGTATCGGGGAGACGAGCAGTACTTC. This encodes CASSLSRTAAGYRGDEQYF.

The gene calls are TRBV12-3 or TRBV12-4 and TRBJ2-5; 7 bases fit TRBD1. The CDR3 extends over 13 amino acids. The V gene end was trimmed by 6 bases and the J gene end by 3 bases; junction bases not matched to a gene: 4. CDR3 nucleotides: TGTGCCAGCAGGGTGACAGGGAAAGAGACCCAGTACTTC. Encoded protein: CASRVTGKETQYF.

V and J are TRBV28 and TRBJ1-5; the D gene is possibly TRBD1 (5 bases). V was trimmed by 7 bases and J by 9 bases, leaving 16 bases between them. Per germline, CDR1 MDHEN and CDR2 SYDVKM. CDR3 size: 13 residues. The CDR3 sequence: CASKQGRLGPQHF. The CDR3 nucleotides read TGTGCCAGCAAGCAGGGTAGGTTGGGGCCCCAGCATTTT.

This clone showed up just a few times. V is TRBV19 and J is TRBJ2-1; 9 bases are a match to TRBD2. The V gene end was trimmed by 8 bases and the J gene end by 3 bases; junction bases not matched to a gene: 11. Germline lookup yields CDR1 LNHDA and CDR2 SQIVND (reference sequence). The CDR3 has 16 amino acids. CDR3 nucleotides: TGTGCCAGTCGATCGTCCCCTAGCGGGATCTACAATGAGCAGTTCTTC. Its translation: CASRSSPSGIYNEQFF.

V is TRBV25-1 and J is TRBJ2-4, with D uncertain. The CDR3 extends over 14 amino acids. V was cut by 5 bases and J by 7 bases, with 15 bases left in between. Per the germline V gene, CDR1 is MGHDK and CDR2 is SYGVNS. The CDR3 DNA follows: TGTGCCAGCAGTCCATATAGTTTTACGAACATTCAGTACTTC. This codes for CASSPYSFTNIQYF.

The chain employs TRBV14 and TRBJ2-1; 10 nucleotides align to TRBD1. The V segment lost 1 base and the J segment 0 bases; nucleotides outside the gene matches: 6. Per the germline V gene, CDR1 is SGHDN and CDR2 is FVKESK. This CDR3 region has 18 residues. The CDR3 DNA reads TGTGCCAGCAGCCAAGGGTGGGGGACAGGGGCCTCCTACAATGAGCAGTTCTTC. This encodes CASSQGWGTGASYNEQFF.

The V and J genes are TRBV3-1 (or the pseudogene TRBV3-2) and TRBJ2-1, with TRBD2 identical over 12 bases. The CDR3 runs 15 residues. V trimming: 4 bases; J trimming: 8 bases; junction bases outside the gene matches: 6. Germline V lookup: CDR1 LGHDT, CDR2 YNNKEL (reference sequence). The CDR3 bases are TGTGCCAGCAGCCTCCTAGCGGGAGGGGTCTATGAGCAGTTCTTC. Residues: CASSLLAGGVYEQFF.